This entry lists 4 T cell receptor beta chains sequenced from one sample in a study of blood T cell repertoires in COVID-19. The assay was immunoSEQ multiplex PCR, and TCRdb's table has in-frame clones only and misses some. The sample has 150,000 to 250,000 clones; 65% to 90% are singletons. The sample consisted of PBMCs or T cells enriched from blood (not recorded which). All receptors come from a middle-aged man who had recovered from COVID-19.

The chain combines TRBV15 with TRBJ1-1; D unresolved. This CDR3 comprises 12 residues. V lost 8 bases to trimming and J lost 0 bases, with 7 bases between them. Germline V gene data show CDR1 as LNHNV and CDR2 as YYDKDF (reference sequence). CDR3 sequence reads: CATGEMNTEAFF. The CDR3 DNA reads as TGTGCCACCGGGGAGATGAACACTGAAGCTTTCTTT.

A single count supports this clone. CDR3 sequence: CASSPGMGANEQFF. Written as DNA, the CDR3 is TGTGCCAGCAGCCCAGGGATGGGGGCCAATGAGCAGTTCTTC. The rearrangement links TRBV9 to TRBJ2-1, with D possibly matching TRBD1 (6 bases). The germline V and J ends were trimmed by 4 bases and 6 bases, with 14 bases remaining between them. Germline values: CDR1 SGDLS, CDR2 YYNGEE. This CDR3 has 14 residues.

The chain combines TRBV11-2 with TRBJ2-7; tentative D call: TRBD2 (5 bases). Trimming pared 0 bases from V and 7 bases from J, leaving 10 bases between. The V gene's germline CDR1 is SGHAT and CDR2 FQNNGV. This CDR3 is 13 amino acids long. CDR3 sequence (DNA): TGTGCCAGCAGCTTAGATTCGGGGTGGGAGCAGTACTTC. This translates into CASSLDSGWEQYF. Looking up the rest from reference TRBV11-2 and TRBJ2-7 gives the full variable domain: EAGVAQSPRYKIIEKRQSVAFWCNPISGHATLYWYQQILGQGPKLLIQFQNNGVVDDSQLPKDRFSAERLKGVDSTLKIQPAKLEDSAVYLCASSLDSGWEQYFGPGTRLTVT.

As DNA, the CDR3 is TGTGCCAGCGGGACAGGGGCGACACTGAACACTGAAGCTTTCTTT. This translates into CASGTGATLNTEAFF. V and J are TRBV5-5 and TRBJ1-1, with 10 bases fitting TRBD1. V gave up 7 bases and J gave up 0 bases; unmatched junction bases: 6. CDR1 and CDR2 (germline): SGHKS, YYEKEE (reference sequence). The CDR3 is made up of 15 amino acids.